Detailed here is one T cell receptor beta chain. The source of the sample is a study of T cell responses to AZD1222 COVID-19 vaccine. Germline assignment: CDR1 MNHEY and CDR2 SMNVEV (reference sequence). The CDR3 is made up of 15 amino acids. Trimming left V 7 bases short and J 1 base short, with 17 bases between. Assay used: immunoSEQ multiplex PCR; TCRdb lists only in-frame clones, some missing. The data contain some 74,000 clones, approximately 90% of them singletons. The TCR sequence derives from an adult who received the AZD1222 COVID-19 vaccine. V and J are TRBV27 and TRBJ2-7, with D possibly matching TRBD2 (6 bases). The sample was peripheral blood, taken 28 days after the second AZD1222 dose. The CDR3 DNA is TGTGCCAGCAAGCTCGGGACTGCGCAGTCCTACGAGCAGTACTTC. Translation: CASKLGTAQSYEQYF.